These T cell receptor beta chains were read from a single sample in a study of blood T cell repertoires in COVID-19. Data came from immunoSEQ multiplex PCR; TCRdb stores just in-frame clones and leaves some out. The sample lists about 240,000 clones, about 80% occurring once. Sequencing was performed on peripheral blood. The receptors stem from a man aged 30 to 39 who had recovered from COVID-19. Both conserved end residues are trimmed from each CDR3. D genes are given only for firm matches.

j_call,v_call,d_call,cdr3_length,cdr3_aa
TRBJ2-3,TRBV4-2,TRBD2,15,ASSPRGSGEPTDTQY
TRBJ2-3,TRBV9,-,12,ASSLGQRTDTQY
TRBJ1-4,TRBV2,-,12,ASSLRQEIEKLF
TRBJ2-5,TRBV28,-,12,ASSPQGPRETQY
TRBJ2-5,TRBV7-3,TRBD1,12,ASSLGDRGETQY
TRBJ1-6,TRBV19,-,13,ASSIDTVRGSPLH
TRBJ2-3,TRBV6-4,TRBD1,13,ASSVTHRGPDTQY
TRBJ1-5,TRBV11-2,TRBD1,12,ASTVRGQGQPQH
TRBJ1-3,TRBV6-1,-,12,ASSDLSSGNTIY
TRBJ1-3,TRBV27,-,11,ASSRGSGNTIY
TRBJ1-3,TRBV11-2,TRBD1,13,ASSPDRETGNTIY
TRBJ1-5,TRBV3-1/TRBV3-2,TRBD1,13,ASSLGTGGNQPQH
TRBJ2-5,TRBV7-2,TRBD2,12,ASTLGGFWETQY
TRBJ1-6,TRBV10-1,-,12,ASSEERGISPLH
TRBJ2-2,TRBV6-4,TRBD2,14,ASSLNSGGAVGELF
TRBJ1-4,TRBV2,-,11,ASSEDYNEKLF
TRBJ2-1,TRBV5-8,TRBD1,11,ASSRDRYNEQF